These 18 T cell receptor beta chains originate from one sample sequenced in a study of T cells in Graves' hyperthyroidism and ophthalmopathy. The investigators amplified TCR beta CDR3 regions from RNA transcripts. The HTBI primer set drove a first-round RT-PCR of the TCR CDR3. A single record per CDR3 protein comes from TCRdb applying MiXCR to the multiplex PCR reads. The sample comprises about 350,000 distinct CDR3 sequences, about 18% of which are singletons, and approximately 35% rests with the top ten. Material for sequencing was blood. The receptor set was obtained from a woman in her thirties with Graves' hyperthyroidism that later progressed to Graves' ophthalmopathy.

This clonotype came up many times. The V and J genes are TRBV20-1 and TRBJ2-7, with D uncertain. The germline V gene encodes CDR1 DFQATT and CDR2 SNEGSKA (reference sequence). CDR3 size: 17 residues. V shed 2 bases and J shed 2 bases, with 22 bases lying between them. The CDR3 region has the DNA TGCAGTGCTAGATCGCGATCAGACACCACCAGTGCCTACGAGCAGTACTTC. Protein sequence: CSARSRSDTTSAYEQYF.

This clonotype turned up a few times. The chain combines TRBV10-1 with TRBJ1-3; D gene unclear. Per the germline V gene, CDR1 is WNHNN and CDR2 is SYGVQD (reference sequence). The CDR3 is made up of 11 amino acids. V lost 8 bases to trimming and J lost 7 bases, with 9 bases between them. The CDR3 here is CASATGNTIYF. DNA of the CDR3: TGCGCCAGCGCTACGGGGAACACCATATATTTT.

There are many counts of this clonotype. This chain joins TRBV27 and TRBJ2-7; 9 bases map to TRBD1. The germline CDR1 and CDR2 sequences are MNHEY and SMNVEV (reference sequence). V dropped 3 bases and J dropped 2; count of bases not matched to a gene: 11. The CDR3 is made up of 17 amino acids. The CDR3 protein is CASSFVFPGQGTYEQYF. CDR3 nucleotide sequence: TGTGCCAGCAGTTTTGTGTTCCCGGGACAGGGTACCTACGAGCAGTACTTC.

J is TRBJ2-1 and V is TRBV4-1, with a weak D call TRBD2 (7 bases). CDR1 is MGHRA, CDR2 YSYEKL, per germline. The CDR3 extends over 17 amino acids. Trimming removed 0 bases from V and 9 bases from J, with 21 bases in between. CDR3 sequence (DNA): TGCGCCAGCAGCCAAGAGAGGGGGGGGGCTAGGGGAGGTGAGCAGTTCTTC. Its protein is CASSQERGGARGGEQFF.

There are many counts of this clonotype. The chain recombines TRBV6-1 with TRBJ1-1; no firm D call. Germline CDR1 MNHNS, CDR2 SASEGT. The CDR3 has 16 amino acids. The V end lost 2 bases, the J end lost 0 bases, and 13 bases lay between the germline ends. CDR3 DNA sequence: TGTGCCAGCAGTGAATACTCTCCTCAAATGAACACTGAAGCTTTCTTT. It codes for CASSEYSPQMNTEAFF.

This chain links TRBV5-6 with TRBJ2-2; D not certain. CDR3 length: 14 amino acids. CDR1 and CDR2 (germline): SGHDT, YYEEEE. The V end was cut by 0 bases, the J end by 5 bases, with 8 bases between. The CDR3 sequence is CASSLVLETGELFF. In DNA, the CDR3 is TGTGCCAGCAGCTTGGTTTTGGAGACCGGGGAGCTGTTTTTT.

This clonotype has only a few counts. The V and J genes are TRBV27 and TRBJ2-2; weak D call: TRBD2 (6 bases). The germline gives CDR1 MNHEY, CDR2 SMNVEV (reference sequence). The CDR3 runs to 16 residues. The V end was cut by 0 bases, the J end by 0 bases, with 8 bases between. The CDR3 here is CASSLSSGTNTGELFF. The CDR3 bases are TGTGCCAGCAGTTTATCTAGCGGAACGAACACCGGGGAGCTGTTTTTT.

This clonotype appeared many times. The chain carries TRBV2 and TRBJ2-5, with 9 nucleotides matching TRBD1. The CDR3 totals 13 residues. CDR1 SNHLY and CDR2 FYNNEI come from the germline V gene. With V trimmed by 5 bases and J by 3 bases, 1 base remained unmatched. CDR3 coding DNA: TGTGCCAGCAGTAGGGACAGGGAAGAGACCCAGTACTTC. This gives the protein CASSRDREETQYF.

At least ten counts were recorded for this clonotype. J is TRBJ2-1 and V is TRBV20-1, with no clear D. The CDR3 consists of 14 residues. Trimming stripped 3 bases from V and 3 bases from J, with 12 bases between. Germline V CDR1 and CDR2: DFQATT, SNEGSKA (reference sequence). The CDR3 nucleotides read TGCAGTGCTAGGGACGCGCGGAACTACAATGAGCAGTTCTTC. Translation: CSARDARNYNEQFF.

This clonotype appeared many times. The rearrangement uses TRBV20-1 and TRBJ2-7; unclear D gene. The V end lost 3 bases, the J end lost 0 bases, and 9 bases lay between the germline ends. The V gene's germline CDR1 is DFQATT and CDR2 SNEGSKA (reference sequence). This CDR3 spans 13 amino acids. CDR3 in DNA: TGCAGTGCTAGGACTGATAGCTCCTACGAGCAGTACTTC. Translated: CSARTDSSYEQYF.

This sequence joins TRBV28 and TRBJ1-5, with D uncertain. This CDR3 is built from 15 residues. Germline V lookup: CDR1 MDHEN, CDR2 SYDVKM. Between the trimmed V and J ends, which lost 6 bases and 3 bases, there was a span of 15 bases. The CDR3 protein is CASRSDIRTNQPQHF. CDR3 DNA sequence: TGTGCCAGCAGATCGGATATCAGGACCAATCAGCCCCAGCATTTT.

This clonotype has a count of ten or more. The chain couples TRBV6-2 or TRBV6-3 to TRBJ1-1; TRBD1 matches at 10 bases. Trimming cost V 6 bases and J 4 bases; bases outside gene matches: 5. Germline CDR1 reads MNHEY; CDR2 reads SVGEGT. The CDR3 consists of 14 residues. The DNA for the CDR3 is TGTGCCAGCAGGATGACAGGGGGCGTCACTGAAGCTTTCTTT. It encodes CASRMTGGVTEAFF.

This clonotype showed up just a few times. The junction differs from germline at one of its ends, possibly a read error. This chain joins TRBV4-1 and TRBJ2-1; 10 nucleotides match TRBD2. CDR3 length: 15 amino acids. Looked up from germline, CDR1 is MGHRA and CDR2 is YSYEKL. CDR3 in DNA: TGCGCCAGTAGCCAAGCTAGCGGGAGAGGTAATGAGCAGTTCTTC. This sequence encodes CASSQASGRGNEQFF.

The DNA for the CDR3 is TGTGCCAGCAGCCAAGCGCCTAGCATCGATGAGCAGTTCTTC. Protein product: CASSQAPSIDEQFF. V usage is TRBV3-1 and J usage is TRBJ2-1; perhaps TRBD2 as D (5 bases). The CDR3 is 14 amino acids. Germline loops: CDR1 LGHDT, CDR2 YNNKEL (reference sequence). Trimming took 1 base from V and 8 from J, leaving 12 bases between them.

This clonotype was seen ten or more times. The V gene is TRBV27, the J gene TRBJ1-6; 7 nucleotides match TRBD1. Germline assignment: CDR1 MNHEY and CDR2 SMNVEV (reference sequence). The CDR3 sequence is 17 residues long. J was trimmed by 7 bases and V by 0 bases; bases with no gene match: 9. The CDR3 spells CASSLSFTGARNSPLHF. CDR3 in DNA: TGTGCCAGCAGTTTATCGTTCACAGGGGCAAGGAATTCACCCCTCCACTTT.

In the case of this clonotype: This may stem from a read error, because a much larger clone lies one nucleotide away. The chain uses TRBV7-9 and TRBJ2-6; 7 nucleotides agree with TRBD1. This CDR3 is built from 20 residues. V lost 4 bases and J lost 0; bases outside the gene matches: 15. Germline V CDR1 and CDR2: SEHNR, FQNEAQ (reference sequence). CDR3 DNA: TGTGCCAGCAGCTATCCTGAACCGGGACAGACATTCTCTGGGGCCAACGTCCTGACTTTC. This codes for CASSYPEPGQTFSGANVLTF. The whole variable domain, remainder taken from reference TRBV7-9 and TRBJ2-6, is DTGVSQNPRHKITKRGQNVTFRCDPISEHNRLYWYRQTLGQGPEFLTYFQNEAQLEKSRLLSDRFSAERPKGSFSTLEIQRTEQGDSAMYLCASSYPEPGQTFSGANVLTFGAGSRLTVL.

This clonotype has a handful of counts. The rearrangement links TRBV11-2 to TRBJ1-3; a weak D match, TRBD1 (6 bases). Germline V gives CDR1 SGHAT, CDR2 FQNNGV. Trimming stripped 0 bases from V and 2 bases from J, with 8 bases between. This CDR3 is built from 15 residues. The CDR3 protein is CASSLDRDTGNTIYF. The CDR3 DNA is TGTGCCAGCAGCTTAGATAGGGACACTGGAAACACCATATATTTT.

CDR3 bases: TGCGCCAGCAGCTTGGAACCTAGGTACCCTGAAGCTTTCTTT. It translates to CASSLEPRYPEAFF. V usage is TRBV5-1 and J usage is TRBJ1-1; no reliable D call. Deletions cut 0 bases from V and 6 bases from J, with 12 bases between. CDR1 is SGHRS and CDR2 is YFSETQ in the germline V gene. The CDR3 is 14 amino acids.